Listed below are T cell receptor beta chains from one sample, sequenced in a study of neurological immune-mediated disorders. TCRdb re-analysed the 5' RACE reads in MiXCR, keeping a single row per CDR3 protein. The data contain tens of thousands of distinct CDR3 sequences, 4% to 6% of them singletons. Sequenced material: PBMCs. These TCRs come from a man aged 18-30 years with multiple sclerosis. Both conserved end residues are part of each CDR3. Each record gives: V gene, D gene, J gene, clone size, CDR3 DNA, CDR3 protein. D genes are given only for firm matches. Clone size is stated in some rows and not others, as once, few, many or a class when expanded.

TRBV9	TRBD2	TRBJ2-3	-	TGTGCCAGCAGCGTAGGCCTAGCGGGAGACACTTGGCAGTATTTT	CASSVGLAGDTWQYF
TRBV7-6	TRBD1	TRBJ1-6	few	TGTGCCAGCAGCCTGGGGGGACAGGGCAATTCACCCCTCAACTTT	CASSLGGQGNSPLNF
TRBV24-1	-	TRBJ2-1	many	TGTGCCACCAGTGTACCAGGAAAGTACAATGAGCAGTTCTTC	CATSVPGKYNEQFF
TRBV27	-	TRBJ1-1	many	TGTGCCAGCAGGACGGCGGGCGGGGGTACTGAAGCTTTCTTT	CASRTAGGGTEAFF
TRBV7-2	TRBD1	TRBJ2-2	many	TGTGCCAGCAGCTCCAGGACAGGGAACACCGGGGAGCTGTTTTTT	CASSSRTGNTGELFF
TRBV4-2	TRBD2	TRBJ2-3	many	TGTGCCAGCAGCCAAGGGGCCAGCGGGGGGACTCGAGATACGCAGTATTTT	CASSQGASGGTRDTQYF
TRBV15	-	TRBJ2-7	many	TGTGCCACCAGCAGTACCTATTCCCGGGACTCCTCCTACGAGCAGTACTTC	CATSSTYSRDSSYEQYF
TRBV7-3	-	TRBJ1-1	many	TGTGCCAGCAGCTTAATGTTTAACACTGAAGCTTTCTTT	CASSLMFNTEAFF
TRBV7-9	TRBD1	TRBJ2-7	many	TGTGCCAGCAGCCTGGGACAGGGAAACGAGCAGTACTTC	CASSLGQGNEQYF
TRBV2	-	TRBJ1-4	many	TGTGCCAGCCGGACAGCTACTAATGAAAAACTGTTTTTT	CASRTATNEKLFF
TRBV7-2	-	TRBJ2-5	many	TGTGCCAGCAGCTTAGGAGGGCTAGGTGGAGAGACCCAGTACTTC	CASSLGGLGGETQYF
TRBV12-5	-	TRBJ1-1	many	TGTGCTAGTGGTTTGGTACGGCAGGGTGAGAATGACACTGAAGCTTTCTTT	CASGLVRQGENDTEAFF
TRBV12-3/TRBV12-4	-	TRBJ2-5	many	TGTGCCAGCAGTTCCCCTGACAGGCGCGGCGAGACCCAGTACTTC	CASSSPDRRGETQYF
TRBV5-6	TRBD1	TRBJ2-7	many	TGTGCCAGCAGCGGGGCGGACAGGGTGGACTACGAGCAGTACTTC	CASSGADRVDYEQYF
TRBV20-1	TRBD2	TRBJ2-3	many	TGCAGTGCTAGCGTACGCATTGGACTAGCGGGAGGGAATTTCGGCACAGATACGCAGTATTTT	CSASVRIGLAGGNFGTDTQYF
TRBV5-6	-	TRBJ2-1	many	TGTGCCAGCAGTACCGGGACAAGCTCCTACAATGAGCAGTTCTTC	CASSTGTSSYNEQFF
TRBV10-3	-	TRBJ2-3	many	TGTGCCACCAACCCCAGGGGCGATACGCAGTATTTT	CATNPRGDTQYF
TRBV7-3	-	TRBJ2-1	many	TGTGCCAGCAGCTACGGAGGGGGGGGTTACAATGAGCAGTTCTTC	CASSYGGGGYNEQFF
TRBV20-1	-	TRBJ1-2	many	TGCAGTGCTAGAGATCCTCAGACAGCCTTCGGTTACACCTTC	CSARDPQTAFGYTF
TRBV30	-	TRBJ2-3	many	TGTGCCTGGGAGAGGAGATCAGATACGCAGTATTTT	CAWERRSDTQYF
TRBV7-2	TRBD2	TRBJ2-7	many	TGTGCCAGCAGCTTTAGCCCCGGATCGAGCGGGAGCTTCTACGAGCAGTACTTC	CASSFSPGSSGSFYEQYF
TRBV28	TRBD2	TRBJ2-7	many	TGTGCCAGCAGTTTATGGCGCGGGAGTTTCCACGAGCAGTACTTC	CASSLWRGSFHEQYF
TRBV20-1	TRBD1	TRBJ2-1	many	TGCAGTGTAGGAAAGACAGGGACCCTTGACAATGAGCAGTTCTTC	CSVGKTGTLDNEQFF
TRBV12-3/TRBV12-4	TRBD2	TRBJ2-1	many	TGTGCCAGCAGTTTAATGGTCCGAAGCGGGGGGCCAAACAATGAGCAGTTCTTC	CASSLMVRSGGPNNEQFF
TRBV5-1	-	TRBJ1-1	many	TGCGCCAGCAGCTTGGAGGCAGCGAACACTGAAGCTTTCTTT	CASSLEAANTEAFF
TRBV7-8	-	TRBJ2-2	many	TGTGCCAGCAGTCCTAGCGAACCTCGAGTCACCGGGGAGCTGTTTTTT	CASSPSEPRVTGELFF
TRBV5-1	TRBD2	TRBJ2-3	many	TGCGCCAGCACTAGCGGCGGACGCACAGATACGCAGTATTTT	CASTSGGRTDTQYF
TRBV29-1	-	TRBJ2-3	many	TGCAGCGCTCCAGGGGCGGACACAGATACGCAGTATTTT	CSAPGADTDTQYF
TRBV12-3/TRBV12-4	-	TRBJ2-2	many	TGTGCCAGCAGTTTAGAACTCTACAACACCGGGGAGCTGTTTTTT	CASSLELYNTGELFF
TRBV3-1	TRBD2	TRBJ2-7	many	TGTGCCAGCAGCCAAGGCGGGGGGGGCCCCTACGAGCAGTACTTC	CASSQGGGGPYEQYF
TRBV7-2	-	TRBJ2-7	many	TGTGCCAGCAGCTCCCTCCCGAGGCTTGTCGGAGAAGAGCAGTACTTC	CASSSLPRLVGEEQYF
TRBV20-1	TRBD1	TRBJ2-3	many	TGCAGTGCTCCCTCACAGGGGACAGATACGCAGTATTTT	CSAPSQGTDTQYF
TRBV30	TRBD1	TRBJ1-6	many	TGTGCCTGGAGTTTGAAACAGGGGAGCTCACCCCTCCACTTT	CAWSLKQGSSPLHF
TRBV7-9	-	TRBJ2-4	many	TGTGCCAGCAGCTCTAAAGGGGGGGACATTCAGTACTTC	CASSSKGGDIQYF
TRBV10-3	-	TRBJ1-1	many	TGTGCCATCAGATCCCACTCAGGGCCGGGAACTGAAGCTTTCTTT	CAIRSHSGPGTEAFF
TRBV5-5	TRBD1	TRBJ2-1	few	TGTGCCAGCAGCGAGAAGACAGGGGGCTTTGGCAATGAGCAGTTCTTC	CASSEKTGGFGNEQFF
TRBV20-1	TRBD1	TRBJ2-2	many	TGCAGTGCTCGGACAGGGGGCAACACCGGGGAGCTGTTTTTT	CSARTGGNTGELFF
TRBV20-1	-	TRBJ2-1	-	TGCAGTGCAATGGGAGTTGAGCAGTTCTTC	CSAMGVEQFF
TRBV5-5	-	TRBJ1-4	-	TGTGCCAGCAGCTTATTAGCAACTAATGAAAAACTGTTTTTT	CASSLLATNEKLFF
TRBV27	TRBD2	TRBJ2-1	-	TGTGCCAGCAGTCCCGCCGGGACTAGCGGACACAATGAGCAGTTCTTC	CASSPAGTSGHNEQFF
TRBV5-5	-	TRBJ2-1	many	TGTGCCAGCAGCTTGAGTAATGAGCAGTTCTTC	CASSLSNEQFF
TRBV5-1	TRBD2	TRBJ2-3	many	TGCGCCAGCAGCCGAGGACTAGCGGCAAGCACAGATACGCAGTATTTT	CASSRGLAASTDTQYF
TRBV18	-	TRBJ2-1	-	TGTGCCAGCTCCGGACAGCAATCCTACAATGAGCAGTTCTTC	CASSGQQSYNEQFF
TRBV7-2	-	TRBJ2-7	many	TGTGCCAGCAACCGACTGGGTTTGCACGAGCAGTACTTC	CASNRLGLHEQYF
TRBV27	TRBD2	TRBJ2-3	many	TGTGCCAGCAGTTTTCTGTTTGGGGGGGGTACAGATACGCAGTATTTT	CASSFLFGGGTDTQYF
TRBV20-1	-	TRBJ1-4	many	TGCAGTGCTAGATCCGATAATGAAAAACTGTTTTTT	CSARSDNEKLFF
TRBV20-1	-	TRBJ2-4	many	TGCAGTGCTAGACCGGGGGGCCAGAACATTCAGTACTTC	CSARPGGQNIQYF